The present T cell receptor (beta chain) was sequenced within a study of blood T cell repertoires in COVID-19. Study in general: T cells, B-cell-depleted T cells, or PBMCs supplied cDNA or gDNA.

Authors' processing steps: Amplified reference gene primers provided the basis for estimating nucleated cell counts. Sequencing used immunoSEQ multiplex PCR; TCRdb keeps in-frame clones, though not all of them. V, J and clone size reflect that table, while D and trimming were determined from the DNA. The sample lists roughly 200,000 clones, more than 65% seen once, with under 15% in the top ten. This clone was seen at least ten times. Per the germline V gene, CDR1 is MDHEN and CDR2 is SYDVKM. The CDR3 has 14 amino acids. With 6 bases removed from V and 7 bases from J, the gap between germline ends came to 18 bases.

The material sequenced was peripheral blood. The chain combines TRBV28 with TRBJ1-2; TRBD1 is a possible D gene (6 bases). The TCR originated in a human donor in a cohort sampled during active COVID-19. The CDR3 loop reads CASSTSGGIRGYTF. The CDR3 coding sequence is TGTGCCAGCAGCACGTCGGGGGGCATCCGTGGCTACACCTTC.